One sample yielded the 6 T cell receptor beta chains listed below, sequenced in a study of blood T cell repertoires in COVID-19. Produced via immunoSEQ multiplex PCR; TCRdb's table is partial and in-frame only. The sample records fewer than 350,000 clones, around 88% being singletons. Sequencing was carried out using PBMCs or T cells enriched from blood (not recorded which). All receptors come from a woman aged 40 to 50 who had recovered from COVID-19.

V usage is TRBV4-1 and J usage is TRBJ2-1; 12 bases fit TRBD2. J lost 10 bases, V lost 0 bases, and 10 bases had no gene match. The CDR3 loop spans 17 amino acids. Germline V gene data show CDR1 as MGHRA and CDR2 as YSYEKL. The CDR3: CASSQEPGLAGWREQFF. The CDR3 DNA sequence: TGCGCCAGCAGCCAAGAACCGGGACTAGCGGGCTGGCGGGAGCAGTTCTTC.

The chain couples TRBV28 to TRBJ2-1, with 9 positions matching TRBD1. Germline CDR1 and CDR2: MDHEN and SYDVKM. V lost 2 bases to trimming and J lost 8 bases; unmatched junction nucleotides: 4. This CDR3 comprises 14 residues. The chain's CDR3 is CASSLTGGNDEQFF. CDR3 nucleotide sequence: TGTGCCAGCAGTTTAACAGGGGGCAACGATGAGCAGTTCTTC.

The chain carries TRBV12-5 and TRBJ1-1, with a tentative D call TRBD1 (6 bases). Trimming removed 0 bases from V and 7 bases from J, with 12 bases in between. The germline V gene has CDR1 LGHNT and CDR2 FRNRAP. The CDR3 has 14 residues. CDR3 loop: CASGLVRQANEAFF. Written as DNA, the CDR3 is TGTGCTAGTGGTTTGGTACGACAGGCGAATGAAGCTTTCTTT.

The CDR3 here is CASSRFVGSLTDTQYF. The CDR3 bases are TGTGCCAGCAGCCGCTTCGTGGGGAGCCTCACAGATACGCAGTATTTT. This rearrangement joins TRBV4-2 to TRBJ2-3, with D perhaps TRBD2 (5 bases). V was cut by 4 bases and J by 2 bases, with 16 bases left in between. The CDR3 runs to 16 residues. Germline V lookup: CDR1 LGHNA, CDR2 YNFKEQ.

In its sample, this clone was seen once. The chain has TRBV30 and TRBJ1-5; tentative D call: TRBD1 (6 bases). From germline, CDR1 is GTSNPN and CDR2 SVGIG (reference sequence). The CDR3 totals 15 residues. The V end was cut by 2 bases, the J end by 6 bases, with 17 bases between. The CDR3 spells CAWSTTGYSPQPQHF. In DNA, the CDR3 is TGTGCCTGGAGTACAACAGGGTATTCTCCTCAGCCCCAGCATTTT.

The chain couples TRBV27 to TRBJ2-3; D is perhaps TRBD2 (5 bases). Germline loops: CDR1 MNHEY, CDR2 SMNVEV (reference sequence). Between the trimmed V and J ends, which lost 5 bases and 1 base, there was a span of 13 bases. The CDR3 extends over 15 amino acids. CDR3 loop: CASSLLGLGTDTQYF. The CDR3, as DNA: TGTGCCAGCAGTCTACTAGGCCTCGGCACAGATACGCAGTATTTT.